The sample holds a few counts of the clone carrying this T cell receptor (beta chain). Rearranged V-D-J TRB sequences were amplified with a mixed TRB-A/B primer pool. One entry per CDR3 protein, called by TCRdb with MiXCR from the multiplex PCR reads. The data show 5,300 or so distinct CDR3 sequences, around a quarter seen once. The template was genomic DNA from peripheral blood, not RNA. V was cut by 0 bases and J by 7 bases, with 10 bases left in between. Germline CDR1 is SGHRS and CDR2 is YFSETQ. The CDR3 is made up of 14 amino acids. The sample is drawn from a study of T cell repertoires in aging, cancer and after chemotherapy.

This TCR derives from a human donor with a solid tumor. Sequencing was carried out using blood. V is TRBV5-1 and J is TRBJ2-2, with D hard to call. Here the CDR3 reads CASSLAATGGELFF. CDR3 DNA: TGCGCCAGCAGCTTGGCGGCTACGGGCGGGGAGCTGTTTTTT.